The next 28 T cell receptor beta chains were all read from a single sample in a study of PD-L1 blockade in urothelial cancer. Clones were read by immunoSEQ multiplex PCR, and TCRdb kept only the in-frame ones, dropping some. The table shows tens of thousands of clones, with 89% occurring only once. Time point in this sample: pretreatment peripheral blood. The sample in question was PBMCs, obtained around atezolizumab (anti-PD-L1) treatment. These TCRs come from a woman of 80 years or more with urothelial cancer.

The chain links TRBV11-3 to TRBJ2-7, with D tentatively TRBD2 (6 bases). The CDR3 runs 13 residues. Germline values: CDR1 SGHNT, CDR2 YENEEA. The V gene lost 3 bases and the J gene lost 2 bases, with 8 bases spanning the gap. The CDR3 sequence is CASSFGEAYEQYF. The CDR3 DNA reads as TGTGCCAGCAGCTTCGGGGAGGCCTACGAGCAGTACTTC.

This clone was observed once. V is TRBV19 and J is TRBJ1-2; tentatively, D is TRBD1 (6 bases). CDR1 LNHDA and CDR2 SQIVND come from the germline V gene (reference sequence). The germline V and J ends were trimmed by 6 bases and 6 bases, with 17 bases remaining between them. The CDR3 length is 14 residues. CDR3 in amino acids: CASRTGFEKNGYTF. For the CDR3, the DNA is TGTGCCAGTAGGACAGGTTTTGAGAAGAATGGCTACACCTTC.

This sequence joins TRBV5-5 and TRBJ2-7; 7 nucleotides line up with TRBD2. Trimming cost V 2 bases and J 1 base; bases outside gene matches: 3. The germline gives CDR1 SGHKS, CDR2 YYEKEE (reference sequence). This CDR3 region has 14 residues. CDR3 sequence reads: CASSFQGGSYEQYF. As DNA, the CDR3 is TGTGCCAGCAGCTTCCAGGGAGGGTCCTACGAGCAGTACTTC.

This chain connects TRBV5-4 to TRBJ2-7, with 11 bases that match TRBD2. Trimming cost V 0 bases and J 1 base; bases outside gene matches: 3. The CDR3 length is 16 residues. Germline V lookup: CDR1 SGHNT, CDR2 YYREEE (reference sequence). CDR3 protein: CASSLAGLAASYEQYF. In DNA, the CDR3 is TGTGCCAGCAGCTTGGCGGGACTAGCGGCTTCCTACGAGCAGTACTTC.

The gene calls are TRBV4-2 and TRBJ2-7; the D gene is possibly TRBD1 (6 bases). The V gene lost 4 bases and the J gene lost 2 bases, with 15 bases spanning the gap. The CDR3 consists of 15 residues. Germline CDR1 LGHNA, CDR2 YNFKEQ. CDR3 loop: CASSPSGGRTYEQYF. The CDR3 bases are TGTGCCAGCAGCCCCTCTGGGGGCAGAACCTACGAGCAGTACTTC.

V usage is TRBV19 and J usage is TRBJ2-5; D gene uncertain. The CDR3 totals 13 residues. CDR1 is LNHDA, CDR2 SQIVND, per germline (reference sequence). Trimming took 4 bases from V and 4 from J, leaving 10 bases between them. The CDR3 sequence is CASSKRSPETQYF. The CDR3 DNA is TGTGCCAGTAGTAAGAGGTCTCCAGAGACCCAGTACTTC.

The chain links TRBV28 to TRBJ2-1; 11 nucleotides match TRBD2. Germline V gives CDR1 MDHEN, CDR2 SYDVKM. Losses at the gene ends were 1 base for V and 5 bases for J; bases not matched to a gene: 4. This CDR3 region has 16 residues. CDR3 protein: CASSLSPGLADNEQFF. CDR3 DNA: TGTGCCAGCAGTTTATCCCCGGGACTAGCGGACAATGAGCAGTTCTTC.

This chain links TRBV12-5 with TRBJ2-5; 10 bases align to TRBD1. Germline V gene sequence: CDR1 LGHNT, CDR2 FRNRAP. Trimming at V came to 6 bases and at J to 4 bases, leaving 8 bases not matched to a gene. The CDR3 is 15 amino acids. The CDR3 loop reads CASGRGQGLGETQYF. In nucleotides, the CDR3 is TGTGCTAGTGGCCGGGGACAGGGGTTGGGAGAGACCCAGTACTTC.

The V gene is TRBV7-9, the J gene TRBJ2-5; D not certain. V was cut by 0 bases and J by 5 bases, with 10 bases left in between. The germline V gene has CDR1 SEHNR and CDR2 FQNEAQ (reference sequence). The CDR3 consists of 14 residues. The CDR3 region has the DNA TGTGCCAGCAGCTTAGCATCCAGCAGGGAGACCCAGTACTTC. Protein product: CASSLASSRETQYF.

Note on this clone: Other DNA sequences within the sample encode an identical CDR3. The CDR3 spells CSVGIDRNTEAFF. CDR3 coding DNA: TGCAGCGTTGGGATCGACAGGAACACTGAAGCTTTCTTT. The rearrangement links TRBV29-1 to TRBJ1-1; D perhaps matches TRBD1 (5 bases). With 4 bases removed from V and 1 base from J, the gap between germline ends came to 10 bases. The germline gives CDR1 SQVTM, CDR2 ANQGSEA. The CDR3 consists of 13 residues.

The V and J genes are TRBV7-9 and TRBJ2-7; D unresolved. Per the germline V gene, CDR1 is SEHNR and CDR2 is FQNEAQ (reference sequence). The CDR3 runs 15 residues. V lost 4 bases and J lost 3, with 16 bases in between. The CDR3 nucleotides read TGTGCCAGCAGCTCACCCATAGATTCCCTCTACGAGCAGTACTTC. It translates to CASSSPIDSLYEQYF.

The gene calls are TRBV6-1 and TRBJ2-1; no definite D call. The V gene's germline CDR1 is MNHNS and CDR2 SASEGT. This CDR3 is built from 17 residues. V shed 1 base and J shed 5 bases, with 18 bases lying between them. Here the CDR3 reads CASSEVWRSLANNEQFF. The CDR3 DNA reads TGTGCCAGCAGTGAAGTTTGGCGGTCATTAGCTAACAATGAGCAGTTCTTC.

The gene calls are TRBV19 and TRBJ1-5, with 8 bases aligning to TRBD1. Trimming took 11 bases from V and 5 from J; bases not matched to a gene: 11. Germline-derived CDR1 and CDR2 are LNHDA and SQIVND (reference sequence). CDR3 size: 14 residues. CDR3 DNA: TGTGCCGGGGGAGGCGGACAGGGTTATCAGCCCCAGCATTTT. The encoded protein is CAGGGGQGYQPQHF.

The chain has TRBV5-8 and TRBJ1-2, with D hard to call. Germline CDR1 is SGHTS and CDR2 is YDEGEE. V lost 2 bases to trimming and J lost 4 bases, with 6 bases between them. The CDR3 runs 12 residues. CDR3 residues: CASSLRSYGYTF. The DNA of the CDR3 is TGTGCCAGCAGCTTACGGTCCTATGGCTACACCTTC.

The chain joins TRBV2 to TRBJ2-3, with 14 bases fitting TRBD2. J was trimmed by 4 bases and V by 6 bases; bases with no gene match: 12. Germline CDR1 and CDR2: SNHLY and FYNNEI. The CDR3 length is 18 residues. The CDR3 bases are TGTGCCAGCAGGGCCCGCCCCGGGACTAGCGGGAGACCAGATACGCAGTATTTT. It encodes CASRARPGTSGRPDTQYF.

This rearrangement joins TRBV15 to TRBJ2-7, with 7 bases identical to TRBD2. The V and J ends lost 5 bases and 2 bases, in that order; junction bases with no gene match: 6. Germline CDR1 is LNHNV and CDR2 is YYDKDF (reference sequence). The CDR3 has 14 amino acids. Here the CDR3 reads CATSRGGSTYEQYF. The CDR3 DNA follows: TGTGCCACCAGCCGGGGAGGGTCGACCTACGAGCAGTACTTC.

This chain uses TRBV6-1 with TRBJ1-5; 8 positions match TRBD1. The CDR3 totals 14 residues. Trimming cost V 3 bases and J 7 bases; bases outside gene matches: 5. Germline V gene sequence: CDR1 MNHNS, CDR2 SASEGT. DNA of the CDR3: TGTGCCAGCAGTGAGACAGGGGTTCGGCAGCCCCAGCATTTT. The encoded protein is CASSETGVRQPQHF.

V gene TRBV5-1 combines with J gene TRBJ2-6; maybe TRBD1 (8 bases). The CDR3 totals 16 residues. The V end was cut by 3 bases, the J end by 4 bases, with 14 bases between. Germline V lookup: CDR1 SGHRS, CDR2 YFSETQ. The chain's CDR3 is CASSSTGGAGANVLTF. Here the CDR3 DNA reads TGCGCCAGCAGCTCAACAGGGGGGGCCGGGGCCAACGTCCTGACTTTC.

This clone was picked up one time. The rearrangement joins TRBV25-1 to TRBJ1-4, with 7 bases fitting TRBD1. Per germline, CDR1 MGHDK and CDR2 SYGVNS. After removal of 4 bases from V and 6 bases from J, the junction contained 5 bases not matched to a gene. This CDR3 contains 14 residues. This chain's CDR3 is CASSGQGRDEKLFF. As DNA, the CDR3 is TGTGCCAGCAGTGGACAGGGAAGGGATGAAAAACTGTTTTTT.

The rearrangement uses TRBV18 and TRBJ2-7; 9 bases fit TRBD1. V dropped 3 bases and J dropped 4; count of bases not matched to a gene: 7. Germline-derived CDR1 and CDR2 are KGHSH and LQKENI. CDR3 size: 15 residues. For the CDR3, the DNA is TGTGCCAGCTCACCGCTACAGGGGGCGCCTTACGAGCAGTACTTC. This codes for CASSPLQGAPYEQYF.

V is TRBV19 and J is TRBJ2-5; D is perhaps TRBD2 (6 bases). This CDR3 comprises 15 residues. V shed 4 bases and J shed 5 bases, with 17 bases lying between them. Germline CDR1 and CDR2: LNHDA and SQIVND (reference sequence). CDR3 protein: CASSTKTLAGETQYF. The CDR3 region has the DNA TGTGCCAGTAGTACCAAGACTCTTGCGGGGGAGACCCAGTACTTC.

The CDR3 DNA reads TGTGCCAGCAGCTTGGAAGGGGGTACTATCTACAATGAGCAGTTCTTC. This translates into CASSLEGGTIYNEQFF. This rearrangement joins TRBV5-5 to TRBJ2-1; possible D gene TRBD1, 6 bases. Germline CDR1 reads SGHKS; CDR2 reads YYEKEE (reference sequence). Trimming stripped 0 bases from V and 3 bases from J, with 13 bases between. There are 16 residues in the CDR3.

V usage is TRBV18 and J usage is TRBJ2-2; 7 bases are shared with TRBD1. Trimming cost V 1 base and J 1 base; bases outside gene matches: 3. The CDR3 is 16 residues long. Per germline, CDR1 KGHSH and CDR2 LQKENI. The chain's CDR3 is CASSPLRQGNTGELFF. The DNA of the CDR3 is TGTGCCAGCTCACCACTTAGACAGGGGAACACCGGGGAGCTGTTTTTT.

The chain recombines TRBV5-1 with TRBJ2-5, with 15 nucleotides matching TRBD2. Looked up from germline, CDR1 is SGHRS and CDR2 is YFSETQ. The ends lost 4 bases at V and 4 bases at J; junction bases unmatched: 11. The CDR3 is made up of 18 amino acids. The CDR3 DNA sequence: TGCGCCAGCAGCCCCGGACTAGCGGGAGGGCCCCTTGCAGAGACCCAGTACTTC. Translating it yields CASSPGLAGGPLAETQYF.

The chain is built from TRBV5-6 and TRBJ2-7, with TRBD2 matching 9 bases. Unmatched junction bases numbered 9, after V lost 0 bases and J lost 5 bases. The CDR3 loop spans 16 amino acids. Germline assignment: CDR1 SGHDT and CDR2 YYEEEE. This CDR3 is CASSLAFSGRVDEQYF. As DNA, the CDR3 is TGTGCCAGCAGCTTGGCCTTTAGCGGGAGAGTCGACGAGCAGTACTTC.

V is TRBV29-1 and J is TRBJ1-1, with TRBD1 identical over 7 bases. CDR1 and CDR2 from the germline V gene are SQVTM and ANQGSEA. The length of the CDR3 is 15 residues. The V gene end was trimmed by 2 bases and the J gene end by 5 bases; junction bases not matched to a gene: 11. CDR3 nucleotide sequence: TGCAGCGTTGAAAAGGTGACAGGGTCGGGGACTGAAGCTTTCTTT. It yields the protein CSVEKVTGSGTEAFF. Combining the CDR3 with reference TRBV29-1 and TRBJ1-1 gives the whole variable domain SAVISQKPSRDICQRGTSLTIQCQVDSQVTMMFWYRQQPGQSLTLIATANQGSEATYESGFVIDKFPISRPNLTFSTLTVSNMSPEDSSIYLCSVEKVTGSGTEAFFGQGTRLTVV.

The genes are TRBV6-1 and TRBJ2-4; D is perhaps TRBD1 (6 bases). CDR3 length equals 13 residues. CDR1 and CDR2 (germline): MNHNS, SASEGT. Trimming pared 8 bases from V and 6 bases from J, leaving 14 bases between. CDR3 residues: CASGTTGGNIQYF. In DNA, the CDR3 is TGTGCCAGCGGGACGACAGGAGGAAACATTCAGTACTTC.

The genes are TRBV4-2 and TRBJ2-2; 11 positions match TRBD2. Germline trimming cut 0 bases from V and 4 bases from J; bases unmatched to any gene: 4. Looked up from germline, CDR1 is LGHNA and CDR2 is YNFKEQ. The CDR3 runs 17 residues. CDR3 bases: TGTGCCAGCAGCCAAGAGCTAGCGGGAGGAAGCACCGGGGAGCTGTTTTTT. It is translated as CASSQELAGGSTGELFF.